Shown below are 2 T cell receptor beta chains from a single sample sequenced in a study of T cells in Graves' hyperthyroidism and ophthalmopathy. Amplification of TCR beta CDR3 regions was performed using RNA transcripts as template. With the HTBI primer set, the TCR CDR3 went through a first round of RT-PCR. TCRdb reprocessed the multiplex PCR reads with MiXCR, giving one entry per CDR3 protein. Here the sample spans 600,000 or so distinct CDR3 sequences, about 17% being singletons. Sequencing input: blood. The receptors were gathered from a woman in her twenties or thirties with Graves' hyperthyroidism.

This clonotype appeared many times. The chain combines TRBV6-1 with TRBJ1-1, with D maybe TRBD1 (6 bases). V was pared by 6 bases and J by 6 bases, with 17 bases between. Germline V gene data show CDR1 as MNHNS and CDR2 as SASEGT. This CDR3 region has 14 residues. CDR3 nucleotide sequence: TGTGCCAGCAGCGACACAGGGACCCCGGCTGAAGCTTTCTTT. Protein sequence: CASSDTGTPAEAFF.

This chain links TRBV18 with TRBJ2-2; 7 nucleotides align to TRBD1. CDR3 length: 16 amino acids. The V gene's germline CDR1 is KGHSH and CDR2 LQKENI. Trimming cost V 6 bases and J 3 bases; bases outside gene matches: 10. The CDR3, as DNA: TGTGCCAGCTCGGCACAAACAGGGGCGGACACCGGGGAGCTGTTTTTT. It codes for CASSAQTGADTGELFF.